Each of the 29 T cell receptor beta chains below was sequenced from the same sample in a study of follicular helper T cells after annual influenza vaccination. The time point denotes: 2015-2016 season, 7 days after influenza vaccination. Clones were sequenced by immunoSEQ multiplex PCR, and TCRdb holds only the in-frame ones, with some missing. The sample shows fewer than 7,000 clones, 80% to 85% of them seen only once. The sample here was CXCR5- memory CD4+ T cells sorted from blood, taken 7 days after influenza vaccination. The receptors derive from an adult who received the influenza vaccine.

CDR3 in amino acids: CAWKGLQSTDTQYF. The CDR3 bases are TGTGCCTGGAAGGGACTCCAGTCCACAGATACGCAGTATTTT. The rearrangement joins TRBV30 to TRBJ2-3, with D possibly TRBD2 on 6 matching bases. V was pared by 4 bases and J by 2 bases, with 13 bases between. The CDR3 contains 14 residues. Germline V gene lookup returns CDR1 GTSNPN and CDR2 SVGIG (reference sequence).

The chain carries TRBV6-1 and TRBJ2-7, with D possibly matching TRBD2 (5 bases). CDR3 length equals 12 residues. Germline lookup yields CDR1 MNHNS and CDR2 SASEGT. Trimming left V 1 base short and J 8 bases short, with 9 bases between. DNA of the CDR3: TGTGCCAGCAGTGAAGTTCCGGGGAAGCAGTACTTC. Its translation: CASSEVPGKQYF.

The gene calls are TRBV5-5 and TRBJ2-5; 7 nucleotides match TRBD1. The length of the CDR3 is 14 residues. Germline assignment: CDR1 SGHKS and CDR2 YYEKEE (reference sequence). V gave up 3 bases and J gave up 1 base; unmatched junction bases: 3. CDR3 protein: CASSSWDSQETQYF. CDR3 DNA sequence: TGTGCCAGCAGCTCCTGGGACAGCCAAGAGACCCAGTACTTC.

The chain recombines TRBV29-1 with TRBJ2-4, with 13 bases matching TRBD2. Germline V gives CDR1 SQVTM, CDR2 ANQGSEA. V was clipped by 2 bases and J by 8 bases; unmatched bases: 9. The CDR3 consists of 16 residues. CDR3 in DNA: TGCAGCGTTGAAACCCGGACTAGCGGGAGACGGGACATTCAGTACTTC. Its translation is CSVETRTSGRRDIQYF.

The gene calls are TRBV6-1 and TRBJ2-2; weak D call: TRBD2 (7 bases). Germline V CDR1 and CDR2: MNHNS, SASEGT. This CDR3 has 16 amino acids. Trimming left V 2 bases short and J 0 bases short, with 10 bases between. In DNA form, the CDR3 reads TGTGCCAGCAGTGAAAGGGGGGGCGCGAACACCGGGGAGCTGTTTTTT. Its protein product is CASSERGGANTGELFF.

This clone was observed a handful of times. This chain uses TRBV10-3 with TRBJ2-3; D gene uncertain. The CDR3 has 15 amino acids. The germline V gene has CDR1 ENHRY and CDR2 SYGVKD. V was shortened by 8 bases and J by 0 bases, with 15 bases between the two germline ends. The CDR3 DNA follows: TGTGCCATCTCCCGTTACAGCTCTAGCACAGATACGCAGTATTTT. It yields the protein CAISRYSSSTDTQYF.

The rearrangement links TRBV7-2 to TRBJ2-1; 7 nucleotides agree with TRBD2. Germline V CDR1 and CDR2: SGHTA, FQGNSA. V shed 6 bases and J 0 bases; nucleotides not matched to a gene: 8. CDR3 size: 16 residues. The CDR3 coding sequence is TGTGCCAGCAGACCTAGCGGTCGAAACTCCTACAATGAGCAGTTCTTC. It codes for CASRPSGRNSYNEQFF.

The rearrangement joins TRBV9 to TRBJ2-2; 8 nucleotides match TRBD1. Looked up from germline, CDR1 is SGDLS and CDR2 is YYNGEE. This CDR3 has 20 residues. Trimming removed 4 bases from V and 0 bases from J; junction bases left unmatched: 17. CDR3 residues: CASSQRGDRRGETNTGELFF. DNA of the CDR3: TGTGCCAGCAGCCAACGTGGGGACAGGAGAGGCGAAACGAACACCGGGGAGCTGTTTTTT.

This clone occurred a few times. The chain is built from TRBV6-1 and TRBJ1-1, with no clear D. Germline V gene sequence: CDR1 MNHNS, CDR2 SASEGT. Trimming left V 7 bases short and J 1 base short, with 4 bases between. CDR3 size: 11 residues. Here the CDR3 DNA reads TGTGCCAGCAAACAGAACACTGAAGCTTTCTTT. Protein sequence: CASKQNTEAFF.

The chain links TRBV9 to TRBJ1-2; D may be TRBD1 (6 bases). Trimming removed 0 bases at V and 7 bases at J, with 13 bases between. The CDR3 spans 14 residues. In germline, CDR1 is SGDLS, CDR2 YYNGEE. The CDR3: CASSVVRGGGGYTF. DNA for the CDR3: TGTGCCAGCAGCGTAGTCAGGGGCGGAGGTGGCTACACCTTC.

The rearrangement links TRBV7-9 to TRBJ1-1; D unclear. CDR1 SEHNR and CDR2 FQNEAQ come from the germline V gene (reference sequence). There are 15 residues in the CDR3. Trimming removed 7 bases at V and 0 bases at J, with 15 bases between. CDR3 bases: TGTGCCAGCATCGACGGGGTTGTCATGAACACTGAAGCTTTCTTT. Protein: CASIDGVVMNTEAFF.

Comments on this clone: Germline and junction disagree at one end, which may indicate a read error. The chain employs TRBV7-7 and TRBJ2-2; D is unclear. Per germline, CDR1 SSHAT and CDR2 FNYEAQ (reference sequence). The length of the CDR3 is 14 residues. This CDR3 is CASSSDGNTGELFF. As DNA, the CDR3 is TGTGCTAGCAGCTCGGACGGGAACACCGGGGAGCTGTTTTTT.

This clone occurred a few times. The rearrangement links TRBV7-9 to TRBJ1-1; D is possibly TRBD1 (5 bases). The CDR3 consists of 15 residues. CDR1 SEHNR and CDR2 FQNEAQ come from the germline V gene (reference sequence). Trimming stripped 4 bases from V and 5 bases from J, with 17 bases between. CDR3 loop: CASSSYGTGKTEAFF. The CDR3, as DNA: TGTGCCAGCAGCTCCTACGGGACCGGGAAGACTGAAGCTTTCTTT. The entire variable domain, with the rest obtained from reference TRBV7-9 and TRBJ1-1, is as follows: DTGVSQNPRHKITKRGQNVTFRCDPISEHNRLYWYRQTLGQGPEFLTYFQNEAQLEKSRLLSDRFSAERPKGSFSTLEIQRTEQGDSAMYLCASSSYGTGKTEAFFGQGTRLTVV.

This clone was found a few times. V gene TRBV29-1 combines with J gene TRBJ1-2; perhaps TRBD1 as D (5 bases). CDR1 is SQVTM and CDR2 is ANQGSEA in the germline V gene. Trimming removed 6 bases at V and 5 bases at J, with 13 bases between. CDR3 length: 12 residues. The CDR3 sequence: CSVGDRVYGYTF. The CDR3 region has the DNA TGCAGCGTCGGGGACCGAGTTTATGGCTACACCTTC.

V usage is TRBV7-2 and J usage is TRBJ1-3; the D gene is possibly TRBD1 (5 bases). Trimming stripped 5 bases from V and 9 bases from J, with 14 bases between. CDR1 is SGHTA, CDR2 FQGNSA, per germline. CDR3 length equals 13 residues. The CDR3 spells CASSPQWDGTIYF. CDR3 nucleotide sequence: TGTGCCAGCAGCCCTCAGTGGGACGGCACCATATATTTT.

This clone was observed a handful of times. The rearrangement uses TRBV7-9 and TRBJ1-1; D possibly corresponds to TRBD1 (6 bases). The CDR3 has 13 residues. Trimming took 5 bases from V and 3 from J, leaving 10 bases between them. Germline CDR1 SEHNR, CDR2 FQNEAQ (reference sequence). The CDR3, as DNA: TGTGCCAGCAGCGAGGCAGGGGACACTGAAGCTTTCTTT. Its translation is CASSEAGDTEAFF.

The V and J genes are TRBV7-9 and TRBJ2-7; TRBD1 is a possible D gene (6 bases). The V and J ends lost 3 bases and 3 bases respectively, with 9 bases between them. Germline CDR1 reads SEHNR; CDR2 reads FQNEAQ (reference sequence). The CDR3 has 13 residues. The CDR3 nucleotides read TGTGCCAGCAGCTTCGGACAGATCTACGAGCAGTACTTC. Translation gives CASSFGQIYEQYF.

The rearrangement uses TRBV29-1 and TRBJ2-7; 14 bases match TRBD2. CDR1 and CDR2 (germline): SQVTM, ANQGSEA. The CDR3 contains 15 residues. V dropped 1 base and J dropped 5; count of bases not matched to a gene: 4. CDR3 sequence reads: CSVEGTSGRSHEQYF. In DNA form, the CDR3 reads TGCAGCGTTGAAGGGACTAGCGGGAGGTCCCACGAGCAGTACTTC.

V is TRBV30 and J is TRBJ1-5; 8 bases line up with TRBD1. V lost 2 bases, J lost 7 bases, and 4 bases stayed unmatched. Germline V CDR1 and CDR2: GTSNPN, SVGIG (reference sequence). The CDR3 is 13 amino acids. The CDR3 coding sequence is TGTGCCTGGAGTCCCGGACAGGGACAGCCCCAGCATTTT. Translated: CAWSPGQGQPQHF.

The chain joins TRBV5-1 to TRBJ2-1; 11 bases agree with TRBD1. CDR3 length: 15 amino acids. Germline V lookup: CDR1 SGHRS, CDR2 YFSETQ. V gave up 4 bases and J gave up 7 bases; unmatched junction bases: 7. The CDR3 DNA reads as TGCGCCAGCAGCAAAGGACAGGGGGCGAGTAATGAGCAGTTCTTC. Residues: CASSKGQGASNEQFF.

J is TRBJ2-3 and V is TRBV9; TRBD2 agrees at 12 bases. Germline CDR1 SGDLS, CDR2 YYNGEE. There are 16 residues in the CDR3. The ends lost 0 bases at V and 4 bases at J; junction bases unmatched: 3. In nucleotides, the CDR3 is TGTGCCAGCAGCGTAGGCCTAGCGGGGGGGCCAGATACGCAGTATTTT. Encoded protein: CASSVGLAGGPDTQYF.

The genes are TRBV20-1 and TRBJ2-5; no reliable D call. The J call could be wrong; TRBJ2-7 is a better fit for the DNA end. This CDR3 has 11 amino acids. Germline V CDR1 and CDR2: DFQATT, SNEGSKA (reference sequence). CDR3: CSARISYEQYF. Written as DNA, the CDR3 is TGCAGTGCTAGAATCTCCTACGAGCAGTACTTC.

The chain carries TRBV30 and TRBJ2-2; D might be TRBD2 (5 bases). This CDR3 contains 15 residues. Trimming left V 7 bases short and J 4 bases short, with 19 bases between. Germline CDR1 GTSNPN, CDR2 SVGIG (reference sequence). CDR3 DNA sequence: TGTGCCTTGGTTCTATCCCCGAGGGTCACCGGGGAGCTGTTTTTT. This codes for CALVLSPRVTGELFF.

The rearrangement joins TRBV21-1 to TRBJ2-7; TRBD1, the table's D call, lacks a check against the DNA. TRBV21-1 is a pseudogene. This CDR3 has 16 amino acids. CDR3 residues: CASSYRRQGSPYEQYF. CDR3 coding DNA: TGTGCCAGCAGCTACAGACGACAGGGATCCCCCTACGAGCAGTACTTC.

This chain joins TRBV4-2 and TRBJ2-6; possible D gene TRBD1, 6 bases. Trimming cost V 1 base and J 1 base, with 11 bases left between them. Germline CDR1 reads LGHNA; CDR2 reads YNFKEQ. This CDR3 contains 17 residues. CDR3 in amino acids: CASSQAGRGSGANVLTF. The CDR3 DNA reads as TGTGCCAGCAGCCAAGCAGGAAGGGGGTCTGGGGCCAACGTCCTGACTTTC.

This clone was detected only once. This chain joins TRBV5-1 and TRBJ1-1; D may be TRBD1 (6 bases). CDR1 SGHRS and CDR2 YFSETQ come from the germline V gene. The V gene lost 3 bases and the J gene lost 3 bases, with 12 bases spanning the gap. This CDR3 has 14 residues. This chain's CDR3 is CASSYRQVDTEAFF. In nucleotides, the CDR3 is TGCGCCAGCAGCTACCGACAGGTAGACACTGAAGCTTTCTTT.

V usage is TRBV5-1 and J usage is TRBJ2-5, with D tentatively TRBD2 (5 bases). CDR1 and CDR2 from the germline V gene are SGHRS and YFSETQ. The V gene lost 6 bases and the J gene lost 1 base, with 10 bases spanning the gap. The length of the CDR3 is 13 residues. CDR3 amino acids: CASKRDLQETQYF. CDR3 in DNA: TGCGCCAGCAAGAGGGATCTCCAAGAGACCCAGTACTTC. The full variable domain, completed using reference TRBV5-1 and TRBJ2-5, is KAGVTQTPRYLIKTRGQQVTLSCSPISGHRSVSWYQQTPGQGLQFLFEYFSETQRNKGNFPGRFSGRQFSNSRSEMNVSTLELGDSALYLCASKRDLQETQYFGPGTRLLVL.

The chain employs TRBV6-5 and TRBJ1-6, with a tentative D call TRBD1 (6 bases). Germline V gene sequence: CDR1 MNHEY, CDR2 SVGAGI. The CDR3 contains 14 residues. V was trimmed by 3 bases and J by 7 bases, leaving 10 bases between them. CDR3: CASSYKGGNSPLHF. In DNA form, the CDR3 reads TGTGCCAGCAGTTATAAGGGGGGAAATTCACCCCTCCACTTT.

The CDR3 is CASRPGASNSPLHF. CDR3 in DNA: TGTGCCAGTAGACCAGGGGCCAGTAATTCACCCCTCCACTTT. V gene TRBV19 combines with J gene TRBJ1-6, with a possible D match to TRBD1 (6 bases). V lost 6 bases to trimming and J lost 6 bases, with 12 bases between them. Germline CDR1 LNHDA, CDR2 SQIVND (reference sequence). The CDR3 has 14 amino acids.